This is a list of T cell receptor beta chains from one sample in a study of cytomegalovirus exposure and HLA in healthy donors. Method: immunoSEQ multiplex PCR; TCRdb's copy keeps in-frame clones and lacks some. The sample shows about 160,000 clones, approximately 70% of them seen only once. Specimen: PBMCs. The receptors derive from a man aged 35-49 years in good health and CMV-seropositive. CDR3s include the opening cysteine and the closing phenylalanine or tryptophan. A D gene is named only where the DNA matches it firmly. Not every row has a clone size; where given, it reads once, few, many or a size class.

length	V	J	D	size	DNA	CDR3
15	TRBV15	TRBJ2-7	.	.	TGTGCCACCAGTCCCGACGGGTCTAGCTCCTACGAGCAGTACTTC	CATSPDGSSSYEQYF
17	TRBV7-9	TRBJ1-4	.	.	TGTGCCAGCAGCCCCCCAGGGGTCGGGGCGACTAATGAAAAACTGTTTTTT	CASSPPGVGATNEKLFF
20	TRBV4-1	TRBJ1-3	TRBD1	few	TGCGCCAGCAGCCAAGATAAGCGACCCGGACAGGGGAGCTCTGGAAACACCATATATTTT	CASSQDKRPGQGSSGNTIYF
14	TRBV5-8	TRBJ1-1	.	.	TGTGCCAGCAGCTTGTATCAGGGGTACACTGAAGCTTTCTTT	CASSLYQGYTEAFF
14	TRBV6-1	TRBJ1-4	.	.	TGTGCCAGCAGTTTGGACAGCCGTAATGAAAAACTGTTTTTT	CASSLDSRNEKLFF
16	TRBV7-7	TRBJ2-5	TRBD2	.	TGTGCTAGCAGCTTAAGGAACGGGGGGGCCGGAGAGACCCAGTACTTC	CASSLRNGGAGETQYF
14	TRBV7-2	TRBJ2-7	.	.	TGTGCCAGCAGCTTCCAACATGGAGCCTACGAGCAGTACTTC	CASSFQHGAYEQYF
14	TRBV6-6	TRBJ2-7	.	.	TGTGCCAGCAGTTACTCGAGAGGCCGGGACGAGCAGTACTTC	CASSYSRGRDEQYF
17	TRBV4-3	TRBJ2-7	TRBD2	.	TGCGCCAGCAGCCAAGGGGTAGCGGGGGCCTCCTCCTACGAGCAGTACTTC	CASSQGVAGASSYEQYF
14	TRBV6-6	TRBJ1-6	.	.	TGTGCCAGCACCCGACAGGAGGCAAATTCACCCCTCCACTTT	CASTRQEANSPLHF
15	TRBV7-9	TRBJ1-1	TRBD1	.	TGTGCCAGCAGCTCCCAGGACAGGAGAAACACTGAAGCTTTCTTT	CASSSQDRRNTEAFF
12	TRBV7-9	TRBJ1-2	TRBD1	.	TGTGCCAGCGTAGGGGGCCAGCATGGCTACACCTTC	CASVGGQHGYTF
15	TRBV6-1	TRBJ2-1	TRBD2	.	TGTGCCAGCAGTGTAGGGACTAGCGGATACAATGAGCAGTTCTTC	CASSVGTSGYNEQFF
14	TRBV19	TRBJ1-1	.	.	TGTGCCAGTAATGGAGGGTCCATGAACACTGAAGCTTTCTTT	CASNGGSMNTEAFF
13	TRBV27	TRBJ1-2	.	.	TGTGCCAGCAGTGCCCATCGGGGAAACGGCTACACCTTC	CASSAHRGNGYTF
19	TRBV4-3	TRBJ2-5	TRBD1	.	TGCGCCAGCAGCCAAGCGCATAGGGACAGGGCCTGGGAAAGGGAGACCCAGTACTTC	CASSQAHRDRAWERETQYF
14	TRBV5-1	TRBJ2-6	.	.	TGCGCCAGCAGCCCCGCGGTGGGGGCCAACGTCCTGACTTTC	CASSPAVGANVLTF